This section outlines one T cell receptor beta chain sequence together with its context. The antigen is unknown. The sample originates from a study of OX40 agonist ivuxolimab in advanced cancers. Across the study: An agonistic human IgG2 monoclonal antibody against OX40 (CD134) was given.

J was trimmed by 5 bases and V by 1 base; bases with no gene match: 5. CDR3 length: 15 residues. Germline V gene lookup returns CDR1 LGHNA and CDR2 YSLEER. Overall study findings and caveats: Expanded clones were, on average, more numerous among CD8+ T cells than CD4+.

TCRdb's copy holds only in-frame clones and misses some; the assay was immunoSEQ multiplex PCR. The sample has 15,000 to 20,000 clones, roughly 72% seen once. The chain employs TRBV4-3 and TRBJ2-5, with 9 bases identical to TRBD2. The clonotype comes from an adult with an advanced solid tumor such as melanoma, head and neck, liver or kidney cancer. The sample consisted of CD4+ or CD8+ T cells sorted from blood, taken in a trial of the OX40 agonist ivuxolimab. DNA of the CDR3: TGCGCCAGCAGCCAAGGCGGGGGGGCCAGTGAGACCCAGTACTTC. Protein: CASSQGGGASETQYF.